The following is a T cell receptor beta chain sequence with its context. Its antigen is unidentified. This sample stems from a study of shared clonotypes between healthy human individuals. Overall study findings and caveats: When compared with the clonotypes that were shared by all four sorted-subset donors, the non-shared clonotypes turned out to have lower generation probabilities. The study found about 5.1% of naive CD4 clonotypes shared across a handful of donors.

In the authors' workflow: Owing to the provision of junction-only sequences devoid of quality scores by immunoSEQ, filtering differed. Method: immunoSEQ multiplex PCR; TCRdb's copy keeps in-frame clones and lacks some. V and J calls and clone size are given by that table; D and trimming were obtained from the DNA. The sample yields around 1.1 million clones, approximately 80% seen once. CD4+ cells were split into CD45RA+ naive and CD45RA-negative memory subsets. The CDR3 is 11 amino acids. Trimming left V 1 base short and J 6 bases short, with 2 bases between. Germline V CDR1 and CDR2: MDHEN, SYDVKM. The genes are TRBV28 and TRBJ2-3; D ambiguous. Source material: memory CD4+ T cells from PBMCs. Subset described: CD45RA-negative fraction. This TCR came from a man aged 18 to 30 in good health. Some clones in this sample may be carry-over from other donors' samples. The CDR3 DNA sequence: TGTGCCAGCAGTTTATTGGATACGCAGTATTTT. It specifies CASSLLDTQYF.